These T cell receptor beta chains were read from a single sample in a study of early T cells in non-severe SARS-CoV-2 infection. TCRdb independently ran MiXCR on the 5' RACE reads; one entry per CDR3 protein. This table holds under 85,000 distinct CDR3 sequences, roughly 5.3% found once. The sequencing here drew on whole blood, taken at baseline. The receptors come from an adult who was a healthcare worker with PCR-confirmed SARS-CoV-2 infection or an uninfected control (not recorded which). Both conserved end residues are part of each CDR3. The D gene is left open where the match is weak. Clone size appears in some rows only: once, few, many, or a class for an expanded clone.

>TRBD2|TRBJ2-2|TRBV20-1|few
TGCAGTGCTAGTAGGGGACTAGCCCCCACCGGGGAGCTGTTTTTT
CSASRGLAPTGELFF
>NA|TRBJ2-7|TRBV12-3/TRBV12-4|many
TGTGCCAGCAGTTTTTTAGGACAGACGACTTACGAGCAGTACTTC
CASSFLGQTTYEQYF
>NA|TRBJ2-1|TRBV12-3/TRBV12-4|many
TGTGCCAGCAGTCTCGACAAATCCTACAATGAGCAGTTCTTC
CASSLDKSYNEQFF
>NA|TRBJ2-4|TRBV12-3/TRBV12-4|NA
TGTGCCAGCAGTGTACAGGGTCCTGCCATTCAGTACTTC
CASSVQGPAIQYF
>NA|TRBJ1-2|TRBV9|many
TGTGCCAGCAGCGTAGGCCGGGAGGCCTATGGCTACACCTTC
CASSVGREAYGYTF
>NA|TRBJ2-2|TRBV13|NA
TGTGCCAGCAGCCCTCTCCCCTTCGGAGCGGGGAACACCGGGGAGCTGTTTTTT
CASSPLPFGAGNTGELFF
>TRBD1|TRBJ1-6|TRBV28|many
TGTGCCAGCTGCGGACAGGGTAGAAATTCACCCCTCCACTTT
CASCGQGRNSPLHF
>NA|TRBJ2-2|TRBV14|few
TGTGCCAGCCGATGGGACAAAGACACCGGGGAGCTGTTTTTT
CASRWDKDTGELFF
>TRBD2|TRBJ2-1|TRBV18|many
TGTGCCAGCCGGACTAGCGGGATGAGTGATGAGCAGTTCTTC
CASRTSGMSDEQFF
>TRBD1|TRBJ2-1|TRBV5-4|NA
TGTGCCAGCAGCACTAACGCAGGGGGCACCTACAATGGGCAGTTCTTC
CASSTNAGGTYNGQFF
>NA|TRBJ1-2|TRBV11-2|many
TGTGCCAGCAGCTTAGCCGGTTACTATGGCTACACCTTC
CASSLAGYYGYTF
>TRBD2|TRBJ2-1|TRBV6-6|NA
TGTGCCAGCAGTTACGCCGGGACTAGCGGTTACAATGAGCAGTTCTTC
CASSYAGTSGYNEQFF
>NA|TRBJ1-3|TRBV18|many
TGTGCCAGCTCGCCTTACGACGCAGTCGTTGACGGAAACACCATATATTTT
CASSPYDAVVDGNTIYF
>NA|TRBJ2-1|TRBV4-1|many
TGCGCCAGCAGCCAAGACCCGGCTAGCAGATACAATGAGCAGTTCTTC
CASSQDPASRYNEQFF
>NA|TRBJ2-5|TRBV14|many
TGTGCCAGCAGCCAAGCTGGCGCCCAGTACTTC
CASSQAGAQYF
>TRBD1|TRBJ2-1|TRBV6-1|few
TGTGCCAGCACGTACAGGGGGTCCTACAATGAGCAGTTCTTC
CASTYRGSYNEQFF
>NA|TRBJ1-1|TRBV20-1|many
TGCAGTGCTAGATCCCGGGACGGATGGAACACTGAAGCTTTCTTT
CSARSRDGWNTEAFF
>NA|TRBJ2-7|TRBV6-1|medium-sized
TGTGCCAGCAGTGATGTCGGGCGTCCCTACGAGCAGTACTTC
CASSDVGRPYEQYF
>TRBD2|TRBJ2-1|TRBV28|many
TGTGCCAGCAGTCCGAACCCCCGAGCGGGAGGGAGAAAGGGGCAGTTCTTC
CASSPNPRAGGRKGQFF
>NA|TRBJ1-1|TRBV4-1|NA
TGCGCCAGCAGCCAAGCCCGGGACACGAACACTGAAGCTTTCTTT
CASSQARDTNTEAFF
>TRBD1|TRBJ1-2|TRBV7-9|few
TGTGCCAGCAGCTCCACAGGGGGCGCCGGGGCTGGCTACACCTTC
CASSSTGGAGAGYTF
>NA|TRBJ1-1|TRBV5-1|few
TGCGTCAGCAGCTTGGTTGGGCGTAACACTGAAGCTTTCTTT
CVSSLVGRNTEAFF
>NA|TRBJ2-7|TRBV5-4|few
TGTGCCAGCAGCACGGATCTGGGGGAGCAGTACTTC
CASSTDLGEQYF
>NA|TRBJ2-7|TRBV5-1|few
TGCGCCAGCAGCCCAACAGGAGACCAACTGAACTACGAGCAGTACTTC
CASSPTGDQLNYEQYF
>NA|TRBJ2-1|TRBV29-1|many
TGCAGCGTGAATAGCCGAAGACGCTACAATGAGCAGTTCTTC
CSVNSRRRYNEQFF
>TRBD2|TRBJ2-1|TRBV20-1|NA
TGCAGTGCTAGATTGCCCTCCCGGGGGGGCGGTTACAATGAGCAGTTCTTC
CSARLPSRGGGYNEQFF
>NA|TRBJ2-3|TRBV28|NA
TGTGCCAGCAGTGGGGTCCCAAGGGGGTATAACACAGATACGCAGTATTTT
CASSGVPRGYNTDTQYF
>TRBD1|TRBJ2-2|TRBV6-4|few
TGTGCCAGCAGTTCTACAGGGGGCACCGGGGAGCTGTTTTTT
CASSSTGGTGELFF
>NA|TRBJ1-1|TRBV30|many
TGTGCCTCTTCAACGCGACCAACTACAACTGAAGCTTTCTTT
CASSTRPTTTEAFF
>NA|TRBJ2-7|TRBV6-5|NA
TGTGCCAGCAGTTCTTCACTGGCCTACGAGCAGTACTTC
CASSSSLAYEQYF
>TRBD2|TRBJ2-1|TRBV7-2|many
TGTGCCAGCAGCCAAAGCGGGAGGGGTGCCAATGAGCAGTTCTTC
CASSQSGRGANEQFF
>NA|TRBJ1-1|TRBV7-9|many
TGTGCCAGCAGCGGACCTATGATAAACACTGAAGCTTTCTTT
CASSGPMINTEAFF
>NA|TRBJ2-7|TRBV7-3|many
TGTGCCAGCAGCAACCAGGGGGGACTAGCCTACGAGCAGTACTTC
CASSNQGGLAYEQYF
>NA|TRBJ2-2|TRBV7-7|many
TGTGCCAGCAGCTTAGGACAGGGAGGGACCGGGGAGCTGTTTTTT
CASSLGQGGTGELFF
>NA|TRBJ2-7|TRBV5-5|many
TGTGCCAGCGGCTTAGACGGACTACAGACCTACGAGCAGTACTTC
CASGLDGLQTYEQYF
>TRBD1|TRBJ2-2|TRBV7-7|few
TGTGCCAGCAGCCCCCGGGACAGCCCCACCGGGGAGCTGTTTTTT
CASSPRDSPTGELFF
>NA|TRBJ1-5|TRBV5-5|NA
TGTGCCAGCAGACTTTCAGCTAATAGCAATCAGCCCCAGCATTTT
CASRLSANSNQPQHF
>TRBD2|TRBJ2-2|TRBV28|medium-sized
TGTGCCAGCAGTCGGACTAGCGCCGCGGGGGAGCTGTTTTTT
CASSRTSAAGELFF
>TRBD2|TRBJ2-3|TRBV5-1|NA
TGCGCCAGCCACCAGGCGGGAGAGTGGAATACGCAGTATTTT
CASHQAGEWNTQYF
>NA|TRBJ2-1|TRBV9|many
TGTGCCAGCAGCCCAGACGAGACAAAATACAATGAGCAGTTCTTC
CASSPDETKYNEQFF
>NA|TRBJ1-3|TRBV12-5|many
TGTGCTAGTGGTTCCTCAGGGTCCGGAGGTTGGGTCACCATATATTTT
CASGSSGSGGWVTIYF
>TRBD1|TRBJ1-1|TRBV25-1|NA
TGTGCCAGCAGTGAACGGGACAGGTACACTGAAGCTTTCTTT
CASSERDRYTEAFF
>NA|TRBJ1-5|TRBV10-3|many
TGTGCCATCAGTGACGGTAATCAGCCCCAGCATTTT
CAISDGNQPQHF
>NA|TRBJ2-1|TRBV9|NA
TGTGCCAGCAGCGCCACCCGAACTAGCAATGAGCAGTTCTTC
CASSATRTSNEQFF